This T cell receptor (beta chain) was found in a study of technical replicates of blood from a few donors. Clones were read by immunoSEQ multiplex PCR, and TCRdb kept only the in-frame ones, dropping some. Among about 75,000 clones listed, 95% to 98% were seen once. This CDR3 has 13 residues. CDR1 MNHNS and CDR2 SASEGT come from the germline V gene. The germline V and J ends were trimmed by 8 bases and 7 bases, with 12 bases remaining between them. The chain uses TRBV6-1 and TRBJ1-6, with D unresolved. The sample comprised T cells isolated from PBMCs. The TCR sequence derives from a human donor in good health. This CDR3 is CASEVGGNSPLHF. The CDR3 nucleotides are TGTGCCAGCGAGGTGGGAGGGAATTCACCCCTCCACTTT.